These 8 T cell receptor beta chains share one sample of origin, sequenced in a study of metastatic and nonmetastatic thyroid tumors. No treatment of any kind had been given to any patient before thyroid surgery. TCRdb ran MiXCR on the PCR reads. The sample contains about 15,000 clones, 3.6% of which appear only once. Input material: tumor tissue. The receptors were sampled from a female donor with papillary thyroid cancer or a benign thyroid nodule (not recorded which). Some clones in this sample may be carry-over from other donors' samples.

The rearrangement uses TRBV28 and TRBJ1-5; unclear D gene. V lost 2 bases to trimming and J lost 6 bases, with 11 bases between them. The CDR3 has 14 amino acids. Germline V lookup: CDR1 MDHEN, CDR2 SYDVKM. This chain's CDR3 is CASSLGEWLQPQHF. The CDR3 bases are TGTGCCAGCAGTTTAGGGGAATGGCTTCAGCCCCAGCATTTT.

This chain connects TRBV5-1 to TRBJ1-1; the D is unclear. The CDR3 spans 15 residues. The germline V and J ends were trimmed by 4 bases and 1 base, with 14 bases remaining between them. Germline V gives CDR1 SGHRS, CDR2 YFSETQ. The CDR3 sequence: CASSQTPGWNTEAFF. As DNA, the CDR3 is TGCGCCAGCAGCCAGACCCCGGGATGGAACACTGAAGCTTTCTTT.

Note on this clone: Because it lacks the conserved phenylalanine or tryptophan at the end, this CDR3 is likely a read error. It is unclear where the CDR3 begins or ends on the DNA, so no DNA is shown, and the CDR3 is as TCRdb lists it. The chain uses TRBV20-1 and TRBJ2-1. The germline gives CDR1 DFQATT, CDR2 SNEGSKA (reference sequence). The CDR3 extends over 13 residues, inclusive of both ends. The CDR3 is CSARQVTYNEQLL.

V is TRBV7-6 and J is TRBJ2-1; D is ambiguous. This CDR3 spans 13 amino acids. V lost 1 base, J lost 8 bases, and 9 bases lay in between. The germline V gene has CDR1 SGHVS and CDR2 FNYEAQ. The CDR3 loop is CASSLETGDEQFF. In nucleotides, the CDR3 is TGTGCCAGCAGCTTAGAGACGGGCGATGAGCAGTTCTTC.

V usage is TRBV6-1 and J usage is TRBJ2-5; possibly TRBD1 for D (5 bases). The CDR3 is 14 amino acids. Trimming cost V 6 bases and J 1 base, with 12 bases left between them. Germline CDR1 and CDR2: MNHNS and SASEGT. The CDR3 DNA reads TGTGCCAGCAGCAGGGATCACGTCCAAGAGACCCAGTACTTC. Translated, it gives CASSRDHVQETQYF.

This clone is medium-sized (0.01 to 0.1%) within its sample. Other DNA sequences in the same sample also yield this CDR3. For the CDR3, the DNA is TGTGCCAGCAGCCAAACATGGGGCACTGAAGCTTTCTTT. Amino acid sequence: CASSQTWGTEAFF. J is TRBJ1-1 and V is TRBV9; no clear D gene. Trimming took 4 bases from V and 4 from J, leaving 11 bases between them. CDR1 is SGDLS, CDR2 YYNGEE, per germline. There are 13 residues in the CDR3.

This clone was seen only a few times. The DNA of the CDR3 is TGTGCCACCAGCAGAGATCAACTCTTAGCCCCGGGACAGGAGAATGAAAAACTGTTTTTT. It encodes CATSRDQLLAPGQENEKLFF. The V gene is TRBV15, the J gene TRBJ1-4, with 8 bases lining up with TRBD1. The CDR3 has 20 amino acids. V lost 0 bases and J lost 5; bases outside the gene matches: 17. Germline-derived CDR1 and CDR2 are LNHNV and YYDKDF (reference sequence).

This clone was counted at least ten times. This rearrangement joins TRBV6-1 to TRBJ2-7; 7 nucleotides line up with TRBD2. Germline trimming cut 7 bases from V and 2 bases from J; bases unmatched to any gene: 8. Germline CDR1 MNHNS, CDR2 SASEGT. This CDR3 has 14 residues. CDR3 nucleotides: TGTGCCAGCACACCGCTTGCGGGGGCCTACGAGCAGTACTTC. Translating gives CASTPLAGAYEQYF.